What follows are 14 T cell receptor beta chains derived from one specimen sequenced in a study of response to subunit inactivated influenza vaccine. TCRdb re-analysed the RT-PCR reads in MiXCR, keeping a single row per CDR3 protein. Of hundreds of thousands of distinct CDR3 sequences in the sample, about 15% were seen once. Material: PBMCs from blood, obtained roughly 13 days after vaccination. The receptors stem from a man over 45 who received an inactivated influenza vaccine.

This clonotype was seen a handful of times. The V and J genes are TRBV12-3 or TRBV12-4 and TRBJ1-5, with 7 nucleotides matching TRBD1. V lost 4 bases and J lost 2; bases outside the gene matches: 5. The CDR3 has 15 residues. CDR3 protein: CASSSGGLGNQPQHF. CDR3 coding DNA: TGTGCCAGCAGTTCAGGGGGGCTTGGCAATCAGCCCCAGCATTTT.

The chain recombines TRBV12-3 or TRBV12-4 with TRBJ2-7, with TRBD1 identical over 8 bases. There are 13 residues in the CDR3. Losses at the gene ends were 3 bases for V and 6 bases for J; bases not matched to a gene: 4. The CDR3 bases are TGTGCCAGCAGTTTGAGGACAGGGTCCGAGCAGTACTTC. This codes for CASSLRTGSEQYF.

Notes on this clonotype: A much larger clone differs from this one at a single base, so this may be a read error. The chain has TRBV7-2 and TRBJ2-3, with a weak D call TRBD2 (5 bases). V lost 1 base to trimming and J lost 6 bases, with 8 bases between them. The germline V gene encodes CDR1 SGHTA and CDR2 FQGNSA. CDR3 length equals 13 residues. The CDR3 bases are TGTGCCAGCAGCTTAGGAGCGGAGGATACGCAGTATTTT. Translated, it gives CASSLGAEDTQYF.

The chain is built from TRBV11-2 and TRBJ2-4, with a tentative D call TRBD2 (6 bases). Germline CDR1 is SGHAT and CDR2 is FQNNGV. Between the trimmed V and J ends, which lost 0 bases and 8 bases, there was a span of 8 bases. This CDR3 comprises 13 residues. In nucleotides, the CDR3 is TGTGCCAGCAGCTTAGATCGGGAGCACATTCAGTACTTC. Translating gives CASSLDREHIQYF.

V usage is TRBV7-2 and J usage is TRBJ1-5, with D uncertain. CDR1 and CDR2 (germline): SGHTA, FQGNSA. Trimming stripped 1 base from V and 6 bases from J, with 10 bases between. The CDR3 is 14 amino acids. CDR3 DNA: TGTGCCAGCAGCTTAGATGCGGGTCTTCAGCCCCAGCATTTT. It is translated as CASSLDAGLQPQHF.

This chain uses TRBV12-3 or TRBV12-4 with TRBJ1-1; TRBD1 agrees at 8 bases. Unmatched junction bases numbered 7, after V lost 6 bases and J lost 4 bases. The CDR3 is made up of 14 amino acids. CDR3 protein: CASRGDRLSTEAFF. The CDR3 coding sequence is TGTGCCAGCAGGGGGGACAGGCTAAGCACTGAAGCTTTCTTT.

This clonotype occurred many times. The gene calls are TRBV10-3 and TRBJ2-3; maybe TRBD2 (6 bases). The V and J ends lost 0 bases and 3 bases respectively, with 10 bases between them. Germline lookup yields CDR1 ENHRY and CDR2 SYGVKD. The CDR3 sequence is 15 residues long. For the CDR3, the DNA is TGTGCCATCAGTGAGTCGAACAGCGGGACAGATACGCAGTATTTT. Amino acid sequence: CAISESNSGTDTQYF.

CDR3 coding DNA: TGTGCCAGCAGTTACTCGTTTCCAGTCTCCTACGAGCAGTACTTC. Encoded protein: CASSYSFPVSYEQYF. The rearrangement uses TRBV6-2 or TRBV6-3 and TRBJ2-7, with D unclear. The germline V gene has CDR1 MNHEY and CDR2 SVGEGT. The V end was cut by 0 bases, the J end by 0 bases, with 9 bases between. The CDR3 consists of 15 residues.

The chain recombines TRBV7-9 with TRBJ2-1; TRBD1 matches at 7 bases. Germline values: CDR1 SEHNR, CDR2 FQNEAQ (reference sequence). Unmatched junction bases numbered 4, after V lost 5 bases and J lost 9 bases. The CDR3 has 12 residues. Written as DNA, the CDR3 is TGTGCCAGCAGCCGCGACAGGGTTGAGCAGTTCTTC. This encodes CASSRDRVEQFF.

There are a few counts of this clonotype. The J gene is TRBJ2-7, the V gene TRBV5-8, with D uncertain. This CDR3 is built from 17 residues. Between the trimmed V and J ends, which lost 4 bases and 2 bases, there was a span of 22 bases. The V gene's germline CDR1 is SGHTS and CDR2 YDEGEE. CDR3 in DNA: TGTGCCAGCAGCCAAACAACCGAGAAAATCTGGACCTACGAGCAGTACTTC. It codes for CASSQTTEKIWTYEQYF.

This clonotype was observed a handful of times. As DNA, the CDR3 is TGTGCCAGCAGCGTAGACGGGAACGGGTTTATGGAGACCCAGTACTTC. The encoded protein is CASSVDGNGFMETQYF. This chain joins TRBV9 and TRBJ2-5, with D possibly matching TRBD2 (5 bases). V lost 0 bases and J lost 5, with 17 bases in between. The CDR3 is made up of 16 amino acids. The germline V gene has CDR1 SGDLS and CDR2 YYNGEE.

This clonotype was observed a handful of times. The rearrangement uses TRBV15 and TRBJ2-2, with D unclear. The V gene's germline CDR1 is LNHNV and CDR2 YYDKDF (reference sequence). The V end was cut by 0 bases, the J end by 3 bases, with 8 bases between. The length of the CDR3 is 15 residues. CDR3 nucleotide sequence: TGTGCCACCAGCAGAGAACTGGGGTACACCGGGGAGCTGTTTTTT. Residues: CATSRELGYTGELFF.

This clonotype appeared a few times. The chain carries TRBV5-1 and TRBJ2-5; 13 bases align to TRBD2. The CDR3 is made up of 17 amino acids. V trimming: 0 bases; J trimming: 5 bases; junction bases outside the gene matches: 7. Germline CDR1 SGHRS, CDR2 YFSETQ. The CDR3 nucleotides read TGCGCCAGCAGCTTGGTAGGACTAGCGGGAGTCCGCGAGACCCAGTACTTC. Its protein is CASSLVGLAGVRETQYF.

This clonotype came up a few times. The genes are TRBV5-1 and TRBJ2-1, with D perhaps matching TRBD2 (6 bases). Germline values: CDR1 SGHRS, CDR2 YFSETQ. Deletions cut 0 bases from V and 15 bases from J, with 13 bases between. This CDR3 comprises 12 residues. The CDR3 loop is CASSLGTSWLFF. The CDR3 coding sequence is TGCGCCAGCAGCTTGGGTACTAGCTGGCTGTTCTTC.